This record looks at one T cell receptor (beta chain) sequence and its context. For TCRbeta, the library was prepared with unique molecular identifiers. TCRdb re-called the PCR reads with MiXCR, one entry per CDR3 protein. The data contain a few hundred thousand distinct CDR3 sequences, approximately 10% of them singletons. This record comes from a study of T-cell reconstitution after alpha-beta-depleted transplantation in children. The germline V gene encodes CDR1 SEHNR and CDR2 FQNEAQ (reference sequence). There are 15 residues in the CDR3. The ends were cut back, 1 base at V and 2 bases at J, with 11 bases in the middle.

This TCR was sampled from a human donor who donated a stem cell graft to a child with acute lymphoblastic leukemia. The gene calls are TRBV7-9 and TRBJ1-1; D is unresolved. The source material was PBMCs from the stem cell graft donor, sampled from the stem cell graft. Here the CDR3 reads CASSLVGRLNTEAFF. The CDR3, as DNA: TGTGCCAGCAGCTTAGTCGGCAGACTAAACACTGAAGCTTTCTTT.